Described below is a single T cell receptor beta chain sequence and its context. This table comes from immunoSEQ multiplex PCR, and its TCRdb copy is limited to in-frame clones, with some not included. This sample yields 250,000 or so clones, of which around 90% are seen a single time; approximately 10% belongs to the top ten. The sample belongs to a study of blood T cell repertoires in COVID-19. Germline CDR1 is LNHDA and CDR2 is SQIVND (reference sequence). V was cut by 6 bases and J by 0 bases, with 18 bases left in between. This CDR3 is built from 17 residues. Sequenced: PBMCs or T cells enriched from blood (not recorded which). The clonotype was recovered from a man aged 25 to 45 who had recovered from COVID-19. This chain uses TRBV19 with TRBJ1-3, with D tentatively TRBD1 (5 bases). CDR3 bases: TGTGCCAGTAGCCTCGGGCGGGGACTCGGCTCTGGAAACACCATATATTTT. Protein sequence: CASSLGRGLGSGNTIYF.